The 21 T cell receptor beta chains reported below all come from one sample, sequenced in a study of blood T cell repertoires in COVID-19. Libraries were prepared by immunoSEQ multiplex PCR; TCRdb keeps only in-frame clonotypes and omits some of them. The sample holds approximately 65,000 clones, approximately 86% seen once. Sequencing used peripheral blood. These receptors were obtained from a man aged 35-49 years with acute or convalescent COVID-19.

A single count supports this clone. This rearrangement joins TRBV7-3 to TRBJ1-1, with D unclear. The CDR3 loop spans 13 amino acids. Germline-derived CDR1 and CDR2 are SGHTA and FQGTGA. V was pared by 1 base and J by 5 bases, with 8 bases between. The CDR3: CASSLNPRTEAFF. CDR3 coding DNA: TGTGCCAGCAGCTTAAATCCGAGGACTGAAGCTTTCTTT.

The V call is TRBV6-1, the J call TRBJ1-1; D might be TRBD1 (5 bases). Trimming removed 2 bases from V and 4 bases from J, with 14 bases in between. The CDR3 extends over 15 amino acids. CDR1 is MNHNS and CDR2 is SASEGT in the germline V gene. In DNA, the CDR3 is TGTGCCAGCAGTGAATCGGGGGTTGGACTCACTGAAGCTTTCTTT. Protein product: CASSESGVGLTEAFF.

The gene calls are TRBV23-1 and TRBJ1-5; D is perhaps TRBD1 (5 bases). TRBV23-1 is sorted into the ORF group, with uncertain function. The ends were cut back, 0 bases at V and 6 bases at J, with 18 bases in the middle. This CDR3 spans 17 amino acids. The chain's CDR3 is CASSQSSRGGIAQPQHF. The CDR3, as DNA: TGCGCCAGCAGTCAATCTTCCCGGGGGGGGATTGCTCAGCCCCAGCATTTT.

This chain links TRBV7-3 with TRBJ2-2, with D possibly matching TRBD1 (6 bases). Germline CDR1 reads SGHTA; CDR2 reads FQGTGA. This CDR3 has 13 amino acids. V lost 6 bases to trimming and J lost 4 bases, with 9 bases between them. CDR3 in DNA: TGTGCCAGCAGACAGGGTTCCACCGGGGAGCTGTTTTTT. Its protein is CASRQGSTGELFF.

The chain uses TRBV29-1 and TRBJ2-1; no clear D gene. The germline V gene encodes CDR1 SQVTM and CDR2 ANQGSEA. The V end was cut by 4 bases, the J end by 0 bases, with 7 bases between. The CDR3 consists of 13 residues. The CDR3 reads CSVGQFSYNEQFF. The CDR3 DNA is TGCAGCGTTGGGCAGTTCTCCTACAATGAGCAGTTCTTC.

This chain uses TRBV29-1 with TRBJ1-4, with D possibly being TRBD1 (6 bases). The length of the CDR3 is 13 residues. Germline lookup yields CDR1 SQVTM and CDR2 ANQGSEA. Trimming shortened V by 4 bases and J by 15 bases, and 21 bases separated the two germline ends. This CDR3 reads CSVGGRGDTGMFF. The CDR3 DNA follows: TGCAGCGTTGGAGGAAGAGGGGACACTGGGATGTTTTTT.

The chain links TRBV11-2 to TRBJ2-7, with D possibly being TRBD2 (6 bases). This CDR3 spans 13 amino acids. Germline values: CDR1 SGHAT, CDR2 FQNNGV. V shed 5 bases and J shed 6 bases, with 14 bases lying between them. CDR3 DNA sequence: TGTGCCAGCAGCGCGGGGATCGACGGCGAGCAGTACTTC. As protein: CASSAGIDGEQYF.

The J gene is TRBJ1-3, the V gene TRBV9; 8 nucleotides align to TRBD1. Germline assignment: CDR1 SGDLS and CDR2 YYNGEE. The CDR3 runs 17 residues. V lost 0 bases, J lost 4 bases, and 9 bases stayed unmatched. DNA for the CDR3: TGTGCCAGCAGCGTAGACGCCCCAGGGACAGGAGGAAACACCATATATTTT. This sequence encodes CASSVDAPGTGGNTIYF.

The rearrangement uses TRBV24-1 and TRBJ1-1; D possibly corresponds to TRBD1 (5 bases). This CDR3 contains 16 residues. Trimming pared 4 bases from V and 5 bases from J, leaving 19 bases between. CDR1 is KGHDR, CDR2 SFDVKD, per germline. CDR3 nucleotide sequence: TGTGCCACCAGTGACCCTCCCCGGGGGGGAGTTACTGAAGCTTTCTTT. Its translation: CATSDPPRGGVTEAFF.

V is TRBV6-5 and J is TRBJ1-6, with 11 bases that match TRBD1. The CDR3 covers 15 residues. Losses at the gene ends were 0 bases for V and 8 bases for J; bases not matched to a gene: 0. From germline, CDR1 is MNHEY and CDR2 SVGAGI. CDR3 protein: CASSYSGQGDSPLHF. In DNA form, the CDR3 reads TGTGCCAGCAGTTACTCGGGACAGGGGGATTCACCCCTCCACTTT.

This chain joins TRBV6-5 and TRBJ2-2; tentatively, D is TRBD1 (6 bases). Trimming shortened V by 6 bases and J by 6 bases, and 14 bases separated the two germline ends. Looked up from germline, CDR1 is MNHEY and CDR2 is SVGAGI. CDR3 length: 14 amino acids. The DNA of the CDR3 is TGTGCCAGCAGCGTCGGACAGCAGGCCGGGGAGCTGTTTTTT. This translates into CASSVGQQAGELFF.

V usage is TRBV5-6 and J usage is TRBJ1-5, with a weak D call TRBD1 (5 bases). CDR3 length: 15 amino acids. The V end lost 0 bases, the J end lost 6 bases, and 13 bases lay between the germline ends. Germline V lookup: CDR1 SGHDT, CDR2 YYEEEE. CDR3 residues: CASSLGGKEGQPQHF. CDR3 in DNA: TGTGCCAGCAGCTTGGGGGGGAAGGAGGGTCAGCCCCAGCATTTT.

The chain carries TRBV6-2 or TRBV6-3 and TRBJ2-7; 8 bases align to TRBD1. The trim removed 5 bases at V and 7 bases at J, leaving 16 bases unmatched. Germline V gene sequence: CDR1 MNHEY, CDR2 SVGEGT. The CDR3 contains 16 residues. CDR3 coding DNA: TGTGCCAGCAGTACCACCGACAGGGGACCAGAAGGGGAGCAGTACTTC. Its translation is CASSTTDRGPEGEQYF.

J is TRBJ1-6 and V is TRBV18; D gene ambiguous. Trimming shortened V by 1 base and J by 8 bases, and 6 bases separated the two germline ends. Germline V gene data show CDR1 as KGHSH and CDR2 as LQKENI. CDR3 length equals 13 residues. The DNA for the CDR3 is TGTGCCAGCTCACCACAACCAGATTCACCCCTCCACTTT. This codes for CASSPQPDSPLHF.

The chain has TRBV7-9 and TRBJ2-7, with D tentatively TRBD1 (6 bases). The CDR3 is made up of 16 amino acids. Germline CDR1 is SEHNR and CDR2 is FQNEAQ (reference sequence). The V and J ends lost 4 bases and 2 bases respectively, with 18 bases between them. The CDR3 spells CASSSYRVLNPYEQYF. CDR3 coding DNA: TGTGCCAGCAGCTCATACAGGGTTTTAAACCCCTACGAGCAGTACTTC.

The CDR3 coding sequence is TGTGCCAGCAGACCCGACAGGGGAGAGACCCAGTACTTC. This translates into CASRPDRGETQYF. V usage is TRBV21-1 and J usage is TRBJ2-5; the table's D gene call, TRBD1, was not cross checked with the DNA. TRBV21-1 is labeled a pseudogene. The CDR3 is 13 residues long.

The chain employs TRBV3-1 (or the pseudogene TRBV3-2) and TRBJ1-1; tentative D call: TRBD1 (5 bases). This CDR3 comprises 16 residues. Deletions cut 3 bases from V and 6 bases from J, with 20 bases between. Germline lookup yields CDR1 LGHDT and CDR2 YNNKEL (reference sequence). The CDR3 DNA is TGTGCCAGCAGCCAGCGTGGGGGGTCCCCTGGCGCTGAAGCTTTCTTT. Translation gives CASSQRGGSPGAEAFF.

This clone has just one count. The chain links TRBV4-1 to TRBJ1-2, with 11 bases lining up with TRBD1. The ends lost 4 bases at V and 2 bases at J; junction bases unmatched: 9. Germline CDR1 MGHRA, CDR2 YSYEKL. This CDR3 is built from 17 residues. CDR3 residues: CASSLGQGAAPNYGYTF. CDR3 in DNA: TGCGCCAGCAGCCTTGGACAGGGGGCCGCCCCCAACTATGGCTACACCTTC.

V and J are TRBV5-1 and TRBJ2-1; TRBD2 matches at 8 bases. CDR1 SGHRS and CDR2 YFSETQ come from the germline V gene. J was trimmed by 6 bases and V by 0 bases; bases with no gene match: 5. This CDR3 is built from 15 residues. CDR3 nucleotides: TGCGCCAGCAGCTTGGAGCTAGCGGGCACCAATGAGCAGTTCTTC. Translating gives CASSLELAGTNEQFF.

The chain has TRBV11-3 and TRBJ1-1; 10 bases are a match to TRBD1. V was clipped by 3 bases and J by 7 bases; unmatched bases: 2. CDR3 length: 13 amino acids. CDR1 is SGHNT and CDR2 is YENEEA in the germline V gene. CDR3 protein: CASSLGQGIEAFF. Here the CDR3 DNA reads TGTGCCAGCAGCTTGGGACAGGGGATTGAAGCTTTCTTT.

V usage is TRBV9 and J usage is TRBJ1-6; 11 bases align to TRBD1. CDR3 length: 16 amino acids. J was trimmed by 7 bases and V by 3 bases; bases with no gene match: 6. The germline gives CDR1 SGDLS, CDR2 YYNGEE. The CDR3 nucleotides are TGTGCCAGCAGCGCCAGGACAGGGGGCGAGAATTCACCCCTCCACTTT. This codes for CASSARTGGENSPLHF.